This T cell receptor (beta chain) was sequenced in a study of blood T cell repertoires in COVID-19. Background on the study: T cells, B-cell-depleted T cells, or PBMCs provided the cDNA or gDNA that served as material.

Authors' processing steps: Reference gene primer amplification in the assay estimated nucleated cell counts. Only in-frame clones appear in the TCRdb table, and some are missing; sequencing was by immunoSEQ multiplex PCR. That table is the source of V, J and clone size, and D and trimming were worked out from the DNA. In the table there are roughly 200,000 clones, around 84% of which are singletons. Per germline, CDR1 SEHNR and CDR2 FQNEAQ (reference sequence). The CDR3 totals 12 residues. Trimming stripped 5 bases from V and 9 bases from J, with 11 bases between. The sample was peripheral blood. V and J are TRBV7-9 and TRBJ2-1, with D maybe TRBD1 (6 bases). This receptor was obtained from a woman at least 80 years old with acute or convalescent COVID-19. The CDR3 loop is CASSVRGGEQFF. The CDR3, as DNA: TGTGCCAGCAGCGTTAGAGGGGGTGAGCAGTTCTTC.